Below are 18 T cell receptor beta chains sequenced from a single sample in a study of breast tumors, draining lymph nodes, adjacent tissues. Axillary draining lymph nodes of breast cancer patients supplied the node samples. TCRdb re-called the multiplex PCR reads with MiXCR, one entry per CDR3 protein. The profile shows approximately 210,000 distinct CDR3 sequences, about 34% of them singletons. The sample comprised axillary lymph node tissue. The receptors were gathered from a female donor with breast cancer. Some clones in this sample may be carry-over from other donors' samples.

The chain's CDR3 is CASSYPRQGQGETQYF. The CDR3 coding sequence is TGTGCCAGCAGTTACCCTCGACAGGGGCAGGGAGAGACCCAGTACTTC. The chain uses TRBV6-7 and TRBJ2-5; 8 nucleotides agree with TRBD1. TRBV6-7 has ORF status, its function being uncertain. CDR3 length: 16 residues. V lost 2 bases and J lost 4; bases outside the gene matches: 9.

Concerning this clonotype: Just one base apart from a much larger clone, this may be a read error. This sequence joins TRBV7-9 and TRBJ2-7, with D perhaps matching TRBD1 (7 bases). Germline V lookup: CDR1 SEHNR, CDR2 FQNEAQ (reference sequence). The germline V and J ends were trimmed by 5 bases and 6 bases, with 17 bases remaining between them. CDR3 length equals 14 residues. This CDR3 reads CASSVVRGESEQYF. The CDR3 DNA is TGTGCCAGCAGCGTTGTCAGGGGGGAATCCGAGCAGTACTTC.

This clonotype was seen many times. This rearrangement joins TRBV10-3 to TRBJ2-3; no definite D call. The CDR3 is 11 amino acids. V lost 3 bases, J lost 2 bases, and 0 bases lay in between. Germline CDR1 and CDR2: ENHRY and SYGVKD. CDR3 protein: CAISDTDTQYF. In nucleotides, the CDR3 is TGTGCCATCAGTGACACAGATACGCAGTATTTT.

The chain employs TRBV5-4 and TRBJ2-7, with no clear D. There are 14 residues in the CDR3. The germline V gene has CDR1 SGHNT and CDR2 YYREEE (reference sequence). Trimming removed 0 bases at V and 2 bases at J, with 9 bases between. This chain's CDR3 is CASSLANHPYEQYF. CDR3 in DNA: TGTGCCAGCAGCTTGGCAAATCATCCCTACGAGCAGTACTTC.

In regard to this clonotype: Being one base from a much bigger clone, this may be a read error. The J gene is TRBJ1-5, the V gene TRBV6-6, with D hard to call. The CDR3 is 15 amino acids. V lost 5 bases, J lost 5 bases, and 16 bases lay in between. The V gene's germline CDR1 is MNHNY and CDR2 SVGAGI (reference sequence). CDR3 loop: CASSHGPWADQPQHF. CDR3 bases: TGTGCCAGCAGTCACGGACCCTGGGCAGATCAGCCCCAGCATTTT.

The chain joins TRBV27 to TRBJ2-7; D may match TRBD1 or TRBD2 (6 bases each). Germline lookup yields CDR1 MNHEY and CDR2 SMNVEV (reference sequence). The CDR3 is 13 residues long. V lost 8 bases to trimming and J lost 4 bases, with 15 bases between them. CDR3 DNA sequence: TGTGCCAGCCGCATAAGGGGGACTTACGAGCAGTACTTC. As protein: CASRIRGTYEQYF.

This clonotype occurred a few times. With a much larger clone just one base away, this may be a read error. The chain joins TRBV20-1 to TRBJ2-5; no firm D call. The CDR3 covers 14 residues. Germline assignment: CDR1 DFQATT and CDR2 SNEGSKA (reference sequence). As DNA, the CDR3 is TGCAGTGCTAGCCCCGCCGGATACCAAGCGACCCAGTACTTC. Its translation: CSASPAGYQATQYF.

Ten or more counts support this clonotype. The chain carries TRBV30 and TRBJ1-5, with a weak D call TRBD1 (5 bases). V lost 2 bases, J lost 5 bases, and 10 bases lay in between. This CDR3 is built from 13 residues. Germline V gene sequence: CDR1 GTSNPN, CDR2 SVGIG (reference sequence). As DNA, the CDR3 is TGTGCCTGGAGTAGGGGTTCCCATCAGCCCCAGCATTTT. Its translation is CAWSRGSHQPQHF.

The chain is built from TRBV19 and TRBJ1-2; D is uncertain. The germline CDR1 and CDR2 sequences are LNHDA and SQIVND (reference sequence). This CDR3 is built from 16 residues. V was shortened by 4 bases and J by 0 bases, with 15 bases between the two germline ends. The CDR3 loop reads CASSSFGKRANYGYTF. In DNA form, the CDR3 reads TGTGCCAGTAGTAGTTTCGGGAAAAGAGCTAACTATGGCTACACCTTC.

The V and J genes are TRBV19 and TRBJ2-5, with 9 bases lining up with TRBD1. The V and J ends lost 7 bases and 5 bases, in that order; junction bases with no gene match: 5. Germline CDR1 LNHDA, CDR2 SQIVND (reference sequence). CDR3 length: 13 residues. DNA of the CDR3: TGTGCCAGTACCACGGGGACAGGGGAGACCCAGTACTTC. This sequence encodes CASTTGTGETQYF.

The genes are TRBV15 and TRBJ2-3; D is unresolved. The CDR3 length is 15 residues. CDR1 is LNHNV, CDR2 YYDKDF, per germline (reference sequence). The germline V and J ends were trimmed by 3 bases and 0 bases, with 10 bases remaining between them. The CDR3 is CATSSQGTSTDTQYF. In DNA, the CDR3 is TGTGCCACCAGCAGCCAAGGAACCAGCACAGATACGCAGTATTTT.

V is TRBV6-1 and J is TRBJ2-3; TRBD2 matches at 8 bases. CDR1 and CDR2 from the germline V gene are MNHNS and SASEGT. The V gene end was trimmed by 3 bases and the J gene end by 1 base; junction bases not matched to a gene: 3. The CDR3 is 15 residues long. CDR3 protein: CASSDPRGGTDTQYF. CDR3 sequence (DNA): TGTGCCAGCAGTGATCCGCGGGGGGGCACAGATACGCAGTATTTT.

This clonotype was counted at least ten times. The rearrangement joins TRBV5-4 to TRBJ2-6, with D perhaps TRBD1 or TRBD2 (5 bases each). V lost 4 bases and J lost 2, with 22 bases in between. Germline-derived CDR1 and CDR2 are SGHNT and YYREEE (reference sequence). The CDR3 length is 19 residues. The DNA of the CDR3 is TGTGCCAGCAGCGGGGGTGGGACGTTTATGCTCACTGGGGCCAACGTCCTGACTTTC. Translation: CASSGGGTFMLTGANVLTF.

There are many counts of this clonotype. V usage is TRBV20-1 and J usage is TRBJ2-3, with TRBD2 identical over 16 bases. From germline, CDR1 is DFQATT and CDR2 SNEGSKA (reference sequence). V was pared by 0 bases and J by 1 base, with 7 bases of the junction left unmatched. The CDR3 length is 19 residues. CDR3 loop: CSARDPGLAGGRGTDTQYF. For the CDR3, the DNA is TGCAGTGCTAGAGACCCGGGACTAGCGGGGGGGAGGGGCACAGATACGCAGTATTTT.

This clonotype was detected ten times or more. The chain links TRBV24-1 to TRBJ1-1; TRBD1 matches at 7 bases. Germline loops: CDR1 KGHDR, CDR2 SFDVKD. Losses at the gene ends were 5 bases for V and 5 bases for J; bases not matched to a gene: 7. This CDR3 has 14 amino acids. The CDR3 DNA is TGTGCCACCAGTGGACGGACAGGTGAAACTGAAGCTTTCTTT. Residues: CATSGRTGETEAFF.

In this sample, this clonotype turned up many times. This chain joins TRBV11-2 and TRBJ1-2, with D perhaps matching TRBD1 (5 bases). Between the trimmed V and J ends, which lost 2 bases and 5 bases, there was a span of 15 bases. Germline V CDR1 and CDR2: SGHAT, FQNNGV. This CDR3 is 15 amino acids long. The CDR3: CASSLWGGGRYGYTF. CDR3 nucleotide sequence: TGTGCCAGCAGCTTATGGGGCGGGGGAAGATATGGCTACACCTTC.

This clonotype showed up many times. The chain links TRBV4-1 to TRBJ1-3; maybe TRBD1 (5 bases). Germline CDR1 reads MGHRA; CDR2 reads YSYEKL. The V end was cut by 0 bases, the J end by 2 bases, with 14 bases between. This CDR3 is 17 amino acids long. Here the CDR3 reads CASSQEGAGGAGNTIYF. In nucleotides, the CDR3 is TGCGCCAGCAGCCAAGAAGGGGCGGGAGGGGCTGGAAACACCATATATTTT.

The rearrangement links TRBV12-3 or TRBV12-4 to TRBJ2-5, with TRBD2 identical over 14 bases. The CDR3 sequence is 19 residues long. V lost 1 base and J lost 4; bases outside the gene matches: 11. The CDR3 is CASSLVGQGTSGRGETQYF. For the CDR3, the DNA is TGTGCCAGCAGTTTAGTCGGACAGGGGACTAGCGGGAGAGGAGAGACCCAGTACTTC.